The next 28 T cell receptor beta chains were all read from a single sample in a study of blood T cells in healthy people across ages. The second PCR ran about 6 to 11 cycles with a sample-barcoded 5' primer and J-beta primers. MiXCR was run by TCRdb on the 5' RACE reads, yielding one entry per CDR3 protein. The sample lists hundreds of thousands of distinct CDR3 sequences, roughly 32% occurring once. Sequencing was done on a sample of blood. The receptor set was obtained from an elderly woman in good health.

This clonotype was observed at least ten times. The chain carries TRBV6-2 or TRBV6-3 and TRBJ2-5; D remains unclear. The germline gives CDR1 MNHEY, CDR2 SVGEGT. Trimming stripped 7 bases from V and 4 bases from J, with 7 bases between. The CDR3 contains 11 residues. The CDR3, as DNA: TGTGCCAGCACAAATGGAGAGACCCAGTACTTC. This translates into CASTNGETQYF.

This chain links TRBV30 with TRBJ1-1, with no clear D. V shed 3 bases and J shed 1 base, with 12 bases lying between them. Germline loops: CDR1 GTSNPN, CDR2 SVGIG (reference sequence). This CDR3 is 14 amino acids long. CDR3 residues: CAWSRGMGNTEAFF. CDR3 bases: TGTGCCTGGAGCCGGGGTATGGGGAACACTGAAGCTTTCTTT. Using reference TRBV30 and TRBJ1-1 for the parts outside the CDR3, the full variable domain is SQTIHQWPATLVQPVGSPLSLECTVEGTSNPNLYWYRQAAGRGLQLLFYSVGIGQISSEVPQNLSASRPQDRQFILSSKKLLLSDSGFYLCAWSRGMGNTEAFFGQGTRLTVV.

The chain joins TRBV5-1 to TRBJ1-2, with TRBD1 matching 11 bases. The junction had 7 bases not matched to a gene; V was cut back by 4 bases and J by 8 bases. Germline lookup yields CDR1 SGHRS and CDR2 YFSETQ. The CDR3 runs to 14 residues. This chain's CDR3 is CASSAQGQGVGYTF. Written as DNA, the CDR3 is TGCGCCAGCAGCGCGCAGGGACAGGGGGTCGGCTACACCTTC. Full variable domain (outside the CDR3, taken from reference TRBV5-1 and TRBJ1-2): KAGVTQTPRYLIKTRGQQVTLSCSPISGHRSVSWYQQTPGQGLQFLFEYFSETQRNKGNFPGRFSGRQFSNSRSEMNVSTLELGDSALYLCASSAQGQGVGYTFGSGTRLTVV.

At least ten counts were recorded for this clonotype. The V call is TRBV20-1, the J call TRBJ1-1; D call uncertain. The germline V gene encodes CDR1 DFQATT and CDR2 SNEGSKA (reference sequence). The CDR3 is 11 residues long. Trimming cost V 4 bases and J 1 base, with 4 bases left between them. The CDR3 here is CSAIRNTEAFF. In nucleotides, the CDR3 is TGCAGTGCTATTAGGAACACTGAAGCTTTCTTT.

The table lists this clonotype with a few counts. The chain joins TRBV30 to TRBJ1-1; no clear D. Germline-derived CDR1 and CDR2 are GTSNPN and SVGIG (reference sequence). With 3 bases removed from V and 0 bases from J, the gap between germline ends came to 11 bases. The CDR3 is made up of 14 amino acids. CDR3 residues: CAWRSGSLNTEAFF. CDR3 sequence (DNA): TGTGCCTGGAGATCTGGCTCTTTGAACACTGAAGCTTTCTTT.

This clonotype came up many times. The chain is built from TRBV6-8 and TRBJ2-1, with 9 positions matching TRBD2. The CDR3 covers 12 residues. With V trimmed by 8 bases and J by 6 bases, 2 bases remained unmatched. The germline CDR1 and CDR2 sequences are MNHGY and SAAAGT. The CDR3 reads CASLSGSNEQFF. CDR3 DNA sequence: TGTGCCAGCCTTAGCGGGAGCAATGAGCAGTTCTTC.

In DNA, the CDR3 is TGTGCCAGCAGCTTGGAAGGGGACACCAGCTACGAGCAGTACTTC. Translation: CASSLEGDTSYEQYF. V gene TRBV7-6 combines with J gene TRBJ2-5; a possible D gene is TRBD1 (6 bases). The end of the DNA aligns better with TRBJ2-7, so the J call may be wrong. CDR3 length: 15 residues. Germline V lookup: CDR1 SGHVS, CDR2 FNYEAQ.

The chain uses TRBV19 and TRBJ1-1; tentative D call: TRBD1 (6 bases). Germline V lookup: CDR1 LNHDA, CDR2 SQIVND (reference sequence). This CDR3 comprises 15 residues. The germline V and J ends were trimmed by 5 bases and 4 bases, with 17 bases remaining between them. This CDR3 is CASSDYRDWTTEAFF. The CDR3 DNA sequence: TGTGCCAGTAGTGACTACAGGGACTGGACCACTGAAGCTTTCTTT.

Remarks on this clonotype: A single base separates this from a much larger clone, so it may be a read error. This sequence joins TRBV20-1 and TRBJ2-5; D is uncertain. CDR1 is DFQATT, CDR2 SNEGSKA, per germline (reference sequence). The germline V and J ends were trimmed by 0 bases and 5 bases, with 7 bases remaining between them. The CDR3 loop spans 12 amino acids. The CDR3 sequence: CSARDGQETQYF. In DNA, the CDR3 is TGCAGTGCTAGAGATGGGCAGGAGACCCAGTACTTC.

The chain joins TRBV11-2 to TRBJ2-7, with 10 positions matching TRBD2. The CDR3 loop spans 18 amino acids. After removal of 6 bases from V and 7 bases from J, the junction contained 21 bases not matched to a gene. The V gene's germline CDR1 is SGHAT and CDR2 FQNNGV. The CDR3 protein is CASSFSPLQRGGSQEQYF. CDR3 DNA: TGTGCCAGCAGTTTTTCCCCTCTACAGCGGGGGGGAAGCCAGGAGCAGTACTTC.

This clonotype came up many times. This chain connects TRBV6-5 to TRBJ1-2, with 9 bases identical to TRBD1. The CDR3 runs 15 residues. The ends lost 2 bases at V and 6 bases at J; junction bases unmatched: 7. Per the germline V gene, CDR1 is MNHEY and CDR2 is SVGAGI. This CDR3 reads CASSYGGQGENGYTF. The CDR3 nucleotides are TGTGCCAGCAGTTACGGGGGACAGGGAGAGAATGGCTACACCTTC.

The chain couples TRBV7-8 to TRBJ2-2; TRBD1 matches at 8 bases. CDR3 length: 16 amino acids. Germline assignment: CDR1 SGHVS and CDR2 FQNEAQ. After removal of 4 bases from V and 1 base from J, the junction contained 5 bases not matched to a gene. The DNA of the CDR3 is TGTGCCAGCAGCTCAAGGGGGACAGGGAACACCGGGGAGCTGTTTTTT. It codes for CASSSRGTGNTGELFF.

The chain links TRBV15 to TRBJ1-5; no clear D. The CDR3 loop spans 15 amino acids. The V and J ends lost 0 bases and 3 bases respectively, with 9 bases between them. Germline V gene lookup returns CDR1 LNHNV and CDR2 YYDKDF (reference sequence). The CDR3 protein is CATSRDLAYNQPQHF. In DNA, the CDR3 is TGTGCCACCAGCAGAGATCTGGCATACAATCAGCCCCAGCATTTT.

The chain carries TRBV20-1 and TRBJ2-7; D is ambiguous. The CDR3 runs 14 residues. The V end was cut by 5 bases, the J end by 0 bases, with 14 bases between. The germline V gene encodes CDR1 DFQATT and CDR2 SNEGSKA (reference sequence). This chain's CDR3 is CSAADSASSYEQYF. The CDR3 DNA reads TGCAGTGCTGCCGACTCGGCGAGCTCCTACGAGCAGTACTTC.

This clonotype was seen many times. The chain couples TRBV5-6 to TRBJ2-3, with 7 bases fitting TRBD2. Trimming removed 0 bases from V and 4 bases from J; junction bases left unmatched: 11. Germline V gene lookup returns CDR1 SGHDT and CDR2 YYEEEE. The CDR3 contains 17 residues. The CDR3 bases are TGTGCCAGCAGCTTGGAAATTAAGGGCGGGAGATCAGATACGCAGTATTTT. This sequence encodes CASSLEIKGGRSDTQYF. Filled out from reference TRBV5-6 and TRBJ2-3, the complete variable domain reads DAGVTQSPTHLIKTRGQQVTLRCSPKSGHDTVSWYQQALGQGPQFIFQYYEEEERQRGNFPDRFSGHQFPNYSSELNVNALLLGDSALYLCASSLEIKGGRSDTQYFGPGTRLTVL.

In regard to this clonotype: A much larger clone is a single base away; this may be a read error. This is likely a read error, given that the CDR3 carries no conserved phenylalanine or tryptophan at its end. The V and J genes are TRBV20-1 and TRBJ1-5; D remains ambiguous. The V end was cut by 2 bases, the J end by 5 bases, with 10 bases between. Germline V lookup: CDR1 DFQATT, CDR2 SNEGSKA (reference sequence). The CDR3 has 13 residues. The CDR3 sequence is CSARPDNHQPQHC. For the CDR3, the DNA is TGCAGTGCTAGACCCGACAACCATCAGCCCCAGCATTGT.

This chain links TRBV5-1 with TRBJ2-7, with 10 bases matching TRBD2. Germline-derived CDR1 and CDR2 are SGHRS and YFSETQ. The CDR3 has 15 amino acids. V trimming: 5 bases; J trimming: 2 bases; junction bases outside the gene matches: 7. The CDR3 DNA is TGCGCCAGCAGTTCCTCCAGCGGGAGGGCCTACGAGCAGTACTTC. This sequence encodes CASSSSSGRAYEQYF.

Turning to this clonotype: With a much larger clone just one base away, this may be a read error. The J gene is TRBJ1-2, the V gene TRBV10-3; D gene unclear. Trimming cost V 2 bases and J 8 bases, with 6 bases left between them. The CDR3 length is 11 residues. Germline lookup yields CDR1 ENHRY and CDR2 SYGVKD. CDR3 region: CAISEPEGYTF. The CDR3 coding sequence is TGTGCCATCAGTGAGCCAGAGGGCTACACCTTC.

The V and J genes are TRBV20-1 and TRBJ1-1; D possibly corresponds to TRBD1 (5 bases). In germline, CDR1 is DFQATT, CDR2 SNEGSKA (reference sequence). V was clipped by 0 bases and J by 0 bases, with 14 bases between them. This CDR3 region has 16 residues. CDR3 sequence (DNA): TGCAGTGCTAGAGACCCAGGGCTCTTGATGAACACTGAAGCTTTCTTT. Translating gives CSARDPGLLMNTEAFF.

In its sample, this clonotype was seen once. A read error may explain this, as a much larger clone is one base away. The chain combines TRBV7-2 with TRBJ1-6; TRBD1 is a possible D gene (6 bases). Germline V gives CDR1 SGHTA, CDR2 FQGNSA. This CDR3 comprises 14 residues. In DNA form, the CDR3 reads TGTGCCACCCACGCTGGGACACTTACCTCACTCCTCCACTTT. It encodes CATHAGTLTSLLHF.

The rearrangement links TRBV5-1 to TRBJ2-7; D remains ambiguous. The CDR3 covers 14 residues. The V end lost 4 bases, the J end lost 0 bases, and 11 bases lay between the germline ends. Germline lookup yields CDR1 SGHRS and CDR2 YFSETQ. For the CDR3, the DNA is TGCGCCAGCAGCCCGAGACAAGTCTCCTACGAGCAGTACTTC. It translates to CASSPRQVSYEQYF.

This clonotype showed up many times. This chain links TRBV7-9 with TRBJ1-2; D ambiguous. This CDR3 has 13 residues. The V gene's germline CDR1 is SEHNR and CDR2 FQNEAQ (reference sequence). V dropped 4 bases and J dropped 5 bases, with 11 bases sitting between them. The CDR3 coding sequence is TGTGCCAGCAGCTCCGACGGATATTATGGCTACACCTTC. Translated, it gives CASSSDGYYGYTF. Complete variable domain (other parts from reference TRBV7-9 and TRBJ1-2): DTGVSQNPRHKITKRGQNVTFRCDPISEHNRLYWYRQTLGQGPEFLTYFQNEAQLEKSRLLSDRFSAERPKGSFSTLEIQRTEQGDSAMYLCASSSDGYYGYTFGSGTRLTVV.

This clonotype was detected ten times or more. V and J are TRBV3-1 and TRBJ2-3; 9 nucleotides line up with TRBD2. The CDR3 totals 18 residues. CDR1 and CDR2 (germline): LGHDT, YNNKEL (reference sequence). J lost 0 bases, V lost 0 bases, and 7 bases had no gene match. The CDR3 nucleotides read TGTGCCAGCAGCCAAGATCGGGCGGGGGGGTCAAGCACAGATACGCAGTATTTT. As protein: CASSQDRAGGSSTDTQYF.

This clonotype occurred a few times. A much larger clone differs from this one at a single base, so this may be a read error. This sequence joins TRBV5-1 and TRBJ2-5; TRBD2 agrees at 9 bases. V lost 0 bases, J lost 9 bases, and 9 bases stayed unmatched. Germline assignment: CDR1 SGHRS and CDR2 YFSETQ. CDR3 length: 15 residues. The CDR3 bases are TGCGCCAGCAGCTTGGGATCTAGCGGGGCGGAGGCCCAGTACTTC. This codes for CASSLGSSGAEAQYF.

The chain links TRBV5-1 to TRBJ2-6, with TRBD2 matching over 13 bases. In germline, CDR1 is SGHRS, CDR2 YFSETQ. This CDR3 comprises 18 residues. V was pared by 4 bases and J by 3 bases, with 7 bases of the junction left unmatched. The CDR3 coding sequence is TGCGCCAGCAGCAAAACTAGCGGGGGGGCCGTTGGGGCCAACGTCCTGACTTTC. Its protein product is CASSKTSGGAVGANVLTF.

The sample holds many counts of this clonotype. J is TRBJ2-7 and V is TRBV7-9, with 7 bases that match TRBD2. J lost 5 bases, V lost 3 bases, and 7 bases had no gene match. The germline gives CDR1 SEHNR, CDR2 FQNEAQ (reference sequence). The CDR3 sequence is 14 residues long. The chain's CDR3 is CASSLGGIIHEQYF. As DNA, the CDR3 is TGTGCCAGCAGCTTGGGGGGGATTATCCACGAGCAGTACTTC.

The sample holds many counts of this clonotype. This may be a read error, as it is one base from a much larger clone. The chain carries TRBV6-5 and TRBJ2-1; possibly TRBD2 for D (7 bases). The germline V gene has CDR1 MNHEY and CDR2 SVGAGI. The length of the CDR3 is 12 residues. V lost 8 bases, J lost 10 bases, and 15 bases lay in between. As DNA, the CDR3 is TGTGCCAGCTGGGAGAGGGGGGGGGAGCAGTTCTTC. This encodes CASWERGGEQFF.

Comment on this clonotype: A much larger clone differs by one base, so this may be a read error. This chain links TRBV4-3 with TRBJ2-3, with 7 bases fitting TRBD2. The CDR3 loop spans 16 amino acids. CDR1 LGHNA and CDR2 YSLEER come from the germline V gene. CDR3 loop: CAGSQDAGVATDTQYF. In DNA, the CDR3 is TGCGCCGGCAGCCAAGATGCGGGGGTTGCCACAGATACGCAGTATTTT.